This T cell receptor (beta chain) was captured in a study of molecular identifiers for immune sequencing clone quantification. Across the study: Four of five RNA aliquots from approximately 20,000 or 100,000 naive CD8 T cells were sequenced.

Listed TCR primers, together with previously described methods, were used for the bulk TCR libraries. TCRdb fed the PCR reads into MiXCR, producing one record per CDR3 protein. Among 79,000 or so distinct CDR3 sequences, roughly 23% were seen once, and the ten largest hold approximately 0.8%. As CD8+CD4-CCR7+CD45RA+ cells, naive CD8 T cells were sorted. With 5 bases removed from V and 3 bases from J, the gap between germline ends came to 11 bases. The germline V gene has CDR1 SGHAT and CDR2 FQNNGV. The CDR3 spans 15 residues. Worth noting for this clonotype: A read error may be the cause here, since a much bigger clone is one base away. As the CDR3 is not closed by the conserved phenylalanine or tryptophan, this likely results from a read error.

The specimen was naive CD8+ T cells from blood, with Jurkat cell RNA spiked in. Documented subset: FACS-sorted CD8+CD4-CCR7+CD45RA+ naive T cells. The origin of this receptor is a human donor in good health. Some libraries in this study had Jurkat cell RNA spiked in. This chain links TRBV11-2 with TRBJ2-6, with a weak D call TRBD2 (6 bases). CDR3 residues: CASSNWGDGANVLTS. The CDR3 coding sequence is TGTGCCAGCAGCAATTGGGGGGATGGGGCCAACGTCCTGACTTCC.